The 15 T cell receptor beta chains reported below all come from one sample, sequenced in a study of glioma-infiltrating T cells after dendritic cell vaccination. Measured with immunoSEQ multiplex PCR; TCRdb has only the in-frame clones, and not every one. The sample includes 75,000 to 100,000 clones, 75% to 85% seen only once; the top ten take nearly 6%. Material: blood, obtained before dendritic cell vaccination. These receptors originate from a human donor with glioblastoma.

The V gene is TRBV4-2, the J gene TRBJ2-1; 10 bases fit TRBD2. The CDR3 runs 20 residues. V lost 0 bases, J lost 1 base, and 12 bases stayed unmatched. CDR1 and CDR2 from the germline V gene are LGHNA and YNFKEQ. CDR3 DNA sequence: TGTGCCAGCAGCCAAGAGGGGGGTATAGCGGGGGGCCCTTCCTACAATGAGCAGTTCTTC. This encodes CASSQEGGIAGGPSYNEQFF.

This clone was seen only a few times. This rearrangement joins TRBV6-5 to TRBJ2-7; 9 nucleotides line up with TRBD2. Germline-derived CDR1 and CDR2 are MNHEY and SVGAGI. The CDR3 is made up of 14 amino acids. V shed 5 bases and J 4 bases; nucleotides not matched to a gene: 6. The DNA for the CDR3 is TGTGCCAGCAGTCTCGGGACTAGCAGATACGAGCAGTACTTC. Encoded protein: CASSLGTSRYEQYF.

About this clone: One end of the junction does not line up with germline, which may come from a read error. The chain recombines TRBV10-2 with TRBJ2-2; 11 bases map to TRBD2. The CDR3 has 16 residues. The germline CDR1 and CDR2 sequences are WSHSY and SAAADI. The CDR3 region is CANSEPASGRSGELFF. CDR3 nucleotide sequence: TGCGCCAACAGTGAGCCGGCTAGCGGGAGGTCCGGGGAGCTGTTTTTT.

The rearrangement links TRBV6-4 to TRBJ2-3; 10 nucleotides agree with TRBD2. From germline, CDR1 is MRHNA and CDR2 SNTAGT. The CDR3 length is 12 residues. V trimming: 6 bases; J trimming: 7 bases; junction bases outside the gene matches: 1. The DNA of the CDR3 is TGTGCCAGCAGAGCGGGAGGGAATACGCAGTATTTT. Its translation is CASRAGGNTQYF.

The chain employs TRBV4-1 and TRBJ1-5; TRBD1 aligns across 8 bases. Germline V gene data show CDR1 as MGHRA and CDR2 as YSYEKL. The CDR3 spans 16 residues. Trimming cost V 4 bases and J 5 bases; bases outside gene matches: 10. The CDR3 region is CASSPIGTGPHQPQHF. The CDR3 region has the DNA TGCGCCAGCAGCCCCATTGGGACAGGACCACATCAGCCCCAGCATTTT.

This clone has a single count. V usage is TRBV18 and J usage is TRBJ1-4, with TRBD1 matching over 9 bases. The CDR3 runs 13 residues. The germline gives CDR1 KGHSH, CDR2 LQKENI. The J segment lost 7 bases and the V segment lost 8 bases, leaving 5 bases of the junction unmatched. The CDR3 region is CASRTGQGEKLFF. The CDR3, as DNA: TGTGCCAGCCGAACGGGACAGGGTGAAAAACTGTTTTTT. Full variable domain (outside the CDR3, taken from reference TRBV18 and TRBJ1-4): NAGVMQNPRHLVRRRGQEARLRCSPMKGHSHVYWYRQLPEEGLKFMVYLQKENIIDESGMPKERFSAEFPKEGPSILRIQQVVRGDSAAYFCASRTGQGEKLFFGSGTQLSVL.

This CDR3 is CAWSLSGWAEAFF. The CDR3 DNA follows: TGTGCCTGGAGCCTAAGCGGGTGGGCTGAAGCTTTCTTT. The V gene is TRBV30, the J gene TRBJ1-1; D not certain. The CDR3 consists of 13 residues. Trimming pared 3 bases from V and 6 bases from J, leaving 14 bases between. Germline values: CDR1 GTSNPN, CDR2 SVGIG (reference sequence).

The chain has TRBV4-1 and TRBJ2-1, with a weak D call TRBD2 (6 bases). The V gene lost 3 bases and the J gene lost 8 bases, with 20 bases spanning the gap. The CDR3 runs to 16 residues. CDR1 is MGHRA and CDR2 is YSYEKL in the germline V gene. CDR3 nucleotide sequence: TGCGCCAGCAGCCAGATGACTAGTCATAAGGTCGATGAGCAGTTCTTC. Its translation is CASSQMTSHKVDEQFF.

The gene calls are TRBV23-1 and TRBJ1-5, with D possibly TRBD1 on 5 matching bases. TRBV23-1 is treated as an ORF (open reading frame) with a function not yet certain. The germline V and J ends were trimmed by 3 bases and 3 bases, with 15 bases remaining between them. The CDR3 has 16 amino acids. In DNA form, the CDR3 reads TGCGCCAGCAGTCACCCGGAGACAGTCCCCAATCAGCCCCAGCATTTT. The encoded protein is CASSHPETVPNQPQHF.

The chain joins TRBV7-8 to TRBJ2-2; no definite D call. V gave up 6 bases and J gave up 6 bases, with 8 bases separating them. This CDR3 has 12 residues. Germline CDR1 is SGHVS and CDR2 is FQNEAQ. The CDR3 region has the DNA TGTGCCAGCAGGATGGGCTCCGGGGAGCTGTTTTTT. Translating it yields CASRMGSGELFF.

V gene TRBV5-1 combines with J gene TRBJ2-7, with a weak D call TRBD1 (5 bases). Germline CDR1 and CDR2: SGHRS and YFSETQ. CDR3 length: 13 amino acids. V lost 4 bases and J lost 0, with 8 bases in between. CDR3 coding DNA: TGCGCCAGCAGCCCAGGGATCTCCTACGAGCAGTACTTC. It codes for CASSPGISYEQYF. The full variable domain, its missing parts supplied by reference TRBV5-1 and TRBJ2-7, is KAGVTQTPRYLIKTRGQQVTLSCSPISGHRSVSWYQQTPGQGLQFLFEYFSETQRNKGNFPGRFSGRQFSNSRSEMNVSTLELGDSALYLCASSPGISYEQYFGPGTRLTVT.

The DNA of the CDR3 is TGCGCCAGCAGCTACGGACAGGGAGGCACAGATACGCAGTATTTT. This codes for CASSYGQGGTDTQYF. V is TRBV5-1 and J is TRBJ2-3; the match to TRBD1 covers 8 bases. The CDR3 is 15 residues long. J lost 1 base, V lost 3 bases, and 4 bases had no gene match. CDR1 is SGHRS, CDR2 YFSETQ, per germline.

This chain joins TRBV15 and TRBJ2-3; maybe TRBD2 (5 bases). V was pared by 0 bases and J by 2 bases, with 30 bases between. The germline V gene encodes CDR1 LNHNV and CDR2 YYDKDF (reference sequence). CDR3 length equals 22 residues. The CDR3 protein is CATSRDLPLLVEDRTNTDTQYF. The CDR3 DNA reads as TGTGCCACCAGCAGAGATCTCCCCTTACTAGTCGAGGATCGAACTAACACAGATACGCAGTATTTT.

About this clone itself: Other DNA sequences within the sample encode an identical CDR3. V usage is TRBV7-9 and J usage is TRBJ1-4, with TRBD1 matching 9 bases. The V gene's germline CDR1 is SEHNR and CDR2 FQNEAQ (reference sequence). The CDR3 has 14 residues. The V gene end was trimmed by 4 bases and the J gene end by 5 bases; junction bases not matched to a gene: 2. Here the CDR3 reads CASSSGTGNEKLFF. The DNA of the CDR3 is TGTGCCAGCAGCTCCGGGACAGGGAATGAAAAACTGTTTTTT.

This clone was picked up one time. The V and J genes are TRBV18 and TRBJ1-1; D gene ambiguous. The CDR3 spans 13 residues. Germline V gene sequence: CDR1 KGHSH, CDR2 LQKENI. V lost 1 base and J 8 bases, leaving 11 bases between the germline ends. The CDR3: CASSPRTFTEAFF. CDR3 coding DNA: TGTGCCAGCTCACCACGTACTTTTACGGAAGCTTTCTTT.